The 10 T cell receptor beta chains below all came from one sample that was sequenced in a study of T cell responses to AZD1222 COVID-19 vaccine. TCRdb's copy holds only in-frame clones and misses some; the assay was immunoSEQ multiplex PCR. The data contain more than 95,000 clones, 86% of them singletons. The material was peripheral blood, obtained 28 days after the second dose of the MenACWY control vaccine. These receptors originate from an adult who received the MenACWY meningococcal vaccine as a control.

The chain has TRBV28 and TRBJ1-1; TRBD1 matches 8 bases. Germline V gene data show CDR1 as MDHEN and CDR2 as SYDVKM. The V segment lost 3 bases and the J segment 0 bases; nucleotides outside the gene matches: 6. This CDR3 is 16 amino acids long. The CDR3 loop is CASSLTGAWVNTEAFF. The CDR3 bases are TGTGCCAGCAGTTTGACAGGGGCCTGGGTGAACACTGAAGCTTTCTTT. Supplemented by reference TRBV28 and TRBJ1-1, the full variable domain reads DVKVTQSSRYLVKRTGEKVFLECVQDMDHENMFWYRQDPGLGLRLIYFSYDVKMKEKGDIPEGYSVSREKKERFSLILESASTNQTSMYLCASSLTGAWVNTEAFFGQGTRLTVV.

The V and J genes are TRBV11-2 and TRBJ2-2; D is unclear. Germline CDR1 is SGHAT and CDR2 is FQNNGV. The V and J ends lost 1 base and 6 bases respectively, with 12 bases between them. The CDR3 covers 15 residues. The chain's CDR3 is CASSLVSRSPGELFF. The DNA of the CDR3 is TGTGCCAGCAGCTTAGTGTCCAGGTCTCCCGGGGAGCTGTTTTTT.

The chain couples TRBV5-1 to TRBJ2-7; 8 bases align to TRBD1. Germline-derived CDR1 and CDR2 are SGHRS and YFSETQ. V was pared by 4 bases and J by 0 bases, with 12 bases of the junction left unmatched. CDR3 length: 17 amino acids. CDR3 amino acids: CASSTNPTGDFSYEQYF. CDR3 DNA sequence: TGCGCCAGCAGCACGAATCCGACAGGGGACTTCTCCTACGAGCAGTACTTC.

The chain employs TRBV5-4 and TRBJ2-1; D is tentatively TRBD1 or TRBD2 (6 bases each). V lost 4 bases and J 2 bases, leaving 13 bases between the germline ends. Germline V gives CDR1 SGHNT, CDR2 YYREEE (reference sequence). The CDR3 extends over 15 amino acids. This chain's CDR3 is CASSPGGGTYNEQFF. For the CDR3, the DNA is TGTGCCAGCAGCCCCGGAGGGGGAACCTACAATGAGCAGTTCTTC. The entire variable domain, with the rest obtained from reference TRBV5-4 and TRBJ2-1, is as follows: ETGVTQSPTHLIKTRGQQVTLRCSSQSGHNTVSWYQQALGQGPQFIFQYYREEENGRGNFPPRFSGLQFPNYSSELNVNALELDDSALYLCASSPGGGTYNEQFFGPGTRLTVL.

The chain is built from TRBV18 and TRBJ1-6, with D uncertain. The V end lost 3 bases, the J end lost 11 bases, and 8 bases lay between the germline ends. Germline assignment: CDR1 KGHSH and CDR2 LQKENI. The CDR3 runs 12 residues. CDR3 sequence (DNA): TGTGCCAGCTCACCGGACCGGGCACCCCTCCACTTT. This sequence encodes CASSPDRAPLHF.

The chain combines TRBV18 with TRBJ1-5, with D possibly matching TRBD1 (6 bases). CDR3 length: 16 amino acids. Trimming took off 8 bases at V and 1 base at J, with 18 bases between the two ends. Germline assignment: CDR1 KGHSH and CDR2 LQKENI. The CDR3 nucleotides read TGTGCCAGCAGAAATGGGGGGCACTACAGCAATCAGCCCCAGCATTTT. Translation: CASRNGGHYSNQPQHF.

The chain has TRBV28 and TRBJ1-6; D ambiguous. This CDR3 comprises 17 residues. Between the trimmed V and J ends, which lost 3 bases and 0 bases, there was a span of 12 bases. Per the germline V gene, CDR1 is MDHEN and CDR2 is SYDVKM. CDR3 in amino acids: CASSLRQSSSYNSPLHF. DNA for the CDR3: TGTGCCAGCAGTTTGAGGCAGAGTAGCTCCTATAATTCACCCCTCCACTTT.

V and J are TRBV6-1 and TRBJ2-2, with 8 bases aligning to TRBD1. Germline V gene sequence: CDR1 MNHNS, CDR2 SASEGT. V trimming: 3 bases; J trimming: 6 bases; junction bases outside the gene matches: 6. CDR3 length: 15 residues. DNA of the CDR3: TGTGCCAGCAGTGACAGGGGGCGCGGGGCCGGGGAGCTGTTTTTT. This codes for CASSDRGRGAGELFF.

This clone was counted between two and nine times. The gene calls are TRBV6-5 and TRBJ2-1; D call uncertain. The CDR3 extends over 16 amino acids. Germline CDR1 reads MNHEY; CDR2 reads SVGAGI. V shed 4 bases and J shed 0 bases, with 13 bases lying between them. DNA of the CDR3: TGTGCCAGCAGTTCCCACGAGTCCAGCTCCTACAATGAGCAGTTCTTC. Translation: CASSSHESSSYNEQFF.

V is TRBV15 and J is TRBJ1-1, with 7 bases aligning to TRBD1. CDR1 is LNHNV and CDR2 is YYDKDF in the germline V gene (reference sequence). Losses at the gene ends were 2 bases for V and 3 bases for J; bases not matched to a gene: 6. The CDR3 runs to 15 residues. CDR3: CATSRSSTGDTEAFF. CDR3 sequence (DNA): TGTGCCACCAGCAGATCATCAACAGGGGACACTGAAGCTTTCTTT.